The 17 T cell receptor beta chains below come from one sample, sequenced in a study of blood T cell repertoires in COVID-19. Produced via immunoSEQ multiplex PCR; TCRdb's table is partial and in-frame only. The sample holds some 240,000 clones, roughly nine tenths seen once. The specimen was peripheral blood. The receptors were gathered from a woman in her forties who had recovered from COVID-19.

The J gene is TRBJ2-2, the V gene TRBV27, with 10 bases matching TRBD1. CDR1 and CDR2 from the germline V gene are MNHEY and SMNVEV (reference sequence). After removal of 5 bases from V and 10 bases from J, the junction contained 10 bases not matched to a gene. The CDR3 is 15 amino acids. The CDR3: CASSPRQGASAELFF. The CDR3 nucleotides read TGTGCCAGCAGTCCACGACAGGGGGCCTCGGCGGAGCTGTTTTTT.

V is TRBV7-6 and J is TRBJ2-5; TRBD2 might be the D (5 bases). The CDR3 covers 14 residues. From germline, CDR1 is SGHVS and CDR2 FNYEAQ. Trimming cost V 3 bases and J 5 bases, with 13 bases left between them. The CDR3 reads CASSFGVAYETQYF. The DNA of the CDR3 is TGTGCCAGCAGCTTCGGGGTGGCGTACGAGACCCAGTACTTC.

The chain joins TRBV10-2 to TRBJ2-5; D uncertain. CDR3 length: 17 residues. The V gene lost 0 bases and the J gene lost 5 bases, with 19 bases spanning the gap. Germline V gene data show CDR1 as WSHSY and CDR2 as SAAADI. The DNA of the CDR3 is TGCGCCAGCAGTGAGTCTATTATTTCCCCCTCCCGGGAGACCCAGTACTTC. It encodes CASSESIISPSRETQYF.

This clone was seen just once. The rearrangement links TRBV4-3 to TRBJ1-2; D might be TRBD1 (6 bases). V lost 3 bases, J lost 7 bases, and 18 bases lay in between. Germline V gives CDR1 LGHNA, CDR2 YSLEER. This CDR3 is built from 15 residues. The CDR3 nucleotides are TGCGCCAGCAGCCAGTCCGCAACAGGGATCTCTGGCTACACCTTC. This encodes CASSQSATGISGYTF.

The chain is built from TRBV30 and TRBJ1-1; a weak D match, TRBD1 (6 bases). V gave up 2 bases and J gave up 5 bases, with 15 bases separating them. CDR3 size: 14 residues. Per the germline V gene, CDR1 is GTSNPN and CDR2 is SVGIG (reference sequence). Written as DNA, the CDR3 is TGTGCCTGGAGTAGAACGAGCAGGGGAACTGAAGCTTTCTTT. This encodes CAWSRTSRGTEAFF.

The chain recombines TRBV28 with TRBJ2-7; no clear D. Trimming removed 3 bases at V and 1 base at J, with 10 bases between. The CDR3 spans 14 residues. Germline assignment: CDR1 MDHEN and CDR2 SYDVKM. CDR3 sequence: CASSFSRVSYEQYF. DNA of the CDR3: TGTGCCAGCAGTTTTTCCCGGGTATCCTACGAGCAGTACTTC.

V usage is TRBV5-4 and J usage is TRBJ1-2; D perhaps matches TRBD1 (6 bases). The V gene lost 0 bases and the J gene lost 6 bases, with 9 bases spanning the gap. CDR1 and CDR2 from the germline V gene are SGHNT and YYREEE (reference sequence). The CDR3 has 13 residues. The CDR3 protein is CASSLARQDGYTF. The CDR3 DNA reads TGTGCCAGCAGCTTGGCCAGACAGGATGGCTACACCTTC.

The J gene is TRBJ1-1, the V gene TRBV6-5; D is undetermined. CDR1 MNHEY and CDR2 SVGAGI come from the germline V gene. Trimming cost V 10 bases and J 0 bases, with 12 bases left between them. This CDR3 has 13 residues. The CDR3 sequence: CATGTRMNTEAFF. The CDR3, as DNA: TGTGCCACCGGCACCAGGATGAACACTGAAGCTTTCTTT.

The rearrangement links TRBV5-4 to TRBJ2-6; 10 positions match TRBD1. Germline V CDR1 and CDR2: SGHNT, YYREEE (reference sequence). The CDR3 has 19 residues. V shed 3 bases, J shed 0 bases, and the junction held 9 bases outside the gene matches. CDR3 region: CASSSPRDRGFSGANVLTF. The CDR3 DNA reads as TGTGCCAGCAGCTCCCCCCGGGACAGGGGATTCTCTGGGGCCAACGTCCTGACTTTC.

The rearrangement joins TRBV24-1 to TRBJ1-2; D is unresolved. Germline V CDR1 and CDR2: KGHDR, SFDVKD. The CDR3 length is 13 residues. The germline V and J ends were trimmed by 1 base and 6 bases, with 8 bases remaining between them. For the CDR3, the DNA is TGTGCCACCAGTGATTTACACGGGAATGGCTACACCTTC. Translating it yields CATSDLHGNGYTF.

V and J are TRBV5-4 and TRBJ1-3; 7 bases match TRBD1. J gave up 0 bases and V 5 bases, and 5 bases lay outside the gene matches. Germline V lookup: CDR1 SGHNT, CDR2 YYREEE (reference sequence). This CDR3 contains 15 residues. This CDR3 is CASRDGTDSGNTIYF. The CDR3 nucleotides are TGTGCCAGCAGGGACGGGACAGACTCTGGAAACACCATATATTTT. The full variable domain, in which reference TRBV5-4 and TRBJ1-3 provide the parts outside the CDR3, is ETGVTQSPTHLIKTRGQQVTLRCSSQSGHNTVSWYQQALGQGPQFIFQYYREEENGRGNFPPRFSGLQFPNYSSELNVNALELDDSALYLCASRDGTDSGNTIYFGEGSWLTVV.

This chain connects TRBV6-6 to TRBJ2-3, with 10 bases aligning to TRBD2. The length of the CDR3 is 16 residues. The V segment lost 6 bases and the J segment 2 bases; nucleotides outside the gene matches: 8. Germline-derived CDR1 and CDR2 are MNHNY and SVGAGI (reference sequence). The CDR3 protein is CASRKRAGGTTDTQYF. CDR3 DNA: TGTGCCAGCAGGAAACGAGCGGGAGGGACCACAGATACGCAGTATTTT.

The chain combines TRBV5-4 with TRBJ1-2; 7 positions agree with TRBD1. Germline-derived CDR1 and CDR2 are SGHNT and YYREEE (reference sequence). The CDR3 is 15 amino acids. The V gene end was trimmed by 2 bases and the J gene end by 4 bases; junction bases not matched to a gene: 8. The CDR3 DNA follows: TGTGCCAGCAGCTTACCGACAGGGTCTGGCTATGGCTACACCTTC. Protein: CASSLPTGSGYGYTF.

This clone was seen a handful of times. The genes are TRBV2 and TRBJ2-7; TRBD2 matches at 12 bases. This CDR3 region has 14 residues. CDR1 is SNHLY and CDR2 is FYNNEI in the germline V gene. V was clipped by 8 bases and J by 3 bases; unmatched bases: 5. The CDR3 sequence: CASSTSGGFYEQYF. The CDR3 nucleotides read TGTGCCAGCTCCACTAGCGGGGGGTTCTACGAGCAGTACTTC. The full variable domain, in which reference TRBV2 and TRBJ2-7 provide the parts outside the CDR3, is EPEVTQTPSHQVTQMGQEVILRCVPISNHLYFYWYRQILGQKVEFLVSFYNNEISEKSEIFDDQFSVERPDGSNFTLKIRSTKLEDSAMYFCASSTSGGFYEQYFGPGTRLTVT.

The DNA for the CDR3 is TGTGCCAGCAGCTTGAGCATACAGGGTTTTGCCTACGAGCAGTACTTC. It codes for CASSLSIQGFAYEQYF. The chain carries TRBV5-5 and TRBJ2-7, with a tentative D call TRBD1 (6 bases). V was cut by 1 base and J by 2 bases, with 16 bases left in between. The germline V gene encodes CDR1 SGHKS and CDR2 YYEKEE (reference sequence). The CDR3 covers 16 residues. Full variable domain (missing parts from reference TRBV5-5 and TRBJ2-7): DAGVTQSPTHLIKTRGQQVTLRCSPISGHKSVSWYQQVLGQGPQFIFQYYEKEERGRGNFPDRFSARQFPNYSSELNVNALLLGDSALYLCASSLSIQGFAYEQYFGPGTRLTVT.

V is TRBV7-2 and J is TRBJ2-1, with 9 bases matching TRBD2. The germline gives CDR1 SGHTA, CDR2 FQGNSA. V lost 5 bases to trimming and J lost 9 bases; unmatched junction nucleotides: 8. The CDR3 is 14 amino acids. CDR3 DNA: TGTGCCAGCAGCAACCTAGCGGGATTTAGTGAGCAGTTCTTC. Its protein product is CASSNLAGFSEQFF.

The chain has TRBV6-2 or TRBV6-3 and TRBJ2-7; 8 nucleotides align to TRBD1. V gave up 5 bases and J gave up 3 bases; unmatched junction bases: 9. The CDR3 extends over 15 amino acids. Germline loops: CDR1 MNHEY, CDR2 SVGEGT. The CDR3 sequence: CASSRKLTGDYEQYV. The CDR3 nucleotides are TGTGCCAGCAGTCGAAAACTGACAGGGGACTACGAGCAGTACGTC.